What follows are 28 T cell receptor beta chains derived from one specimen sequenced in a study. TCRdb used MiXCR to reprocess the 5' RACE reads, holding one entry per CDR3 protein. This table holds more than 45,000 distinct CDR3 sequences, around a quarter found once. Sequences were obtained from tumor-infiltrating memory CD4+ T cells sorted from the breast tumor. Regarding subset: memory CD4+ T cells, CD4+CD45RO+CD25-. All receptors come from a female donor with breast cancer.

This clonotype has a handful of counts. CDR3 loop: CSARGTQLRGYTF. Here the CDR3 DNA reads TGCAGTGCTAGAGGGACCCAGCTCAGGGGCTACACCTTC. J is TRBJ1-2 and V is TRBV20-1, with no clear D. Germline V CDR1 and CDR2: DFQATT, SNEGSKA (reference sequence). This CDR3 spans 13 amino acids. Trimming took off 1 base at V and 8 bases at J, with 14 bases between the two ends.

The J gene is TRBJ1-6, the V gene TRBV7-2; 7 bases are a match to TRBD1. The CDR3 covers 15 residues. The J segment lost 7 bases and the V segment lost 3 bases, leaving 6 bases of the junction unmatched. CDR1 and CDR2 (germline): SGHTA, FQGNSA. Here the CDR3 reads CASSFRQGINSPLHF. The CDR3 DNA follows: TGTGCCAGCAGCTTTCGACAGGGTATCAATTCACCCCTCCACTTT.

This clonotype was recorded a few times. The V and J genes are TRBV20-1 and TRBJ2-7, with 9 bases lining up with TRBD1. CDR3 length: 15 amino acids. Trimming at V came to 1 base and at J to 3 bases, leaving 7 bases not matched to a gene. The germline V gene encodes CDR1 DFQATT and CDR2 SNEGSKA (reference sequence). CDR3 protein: CSARARTGDLYEQYF. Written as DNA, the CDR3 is TGCAGTGCTAGAGCCCGGACAGGGGACCTCTACGAGCAGTACTTC.

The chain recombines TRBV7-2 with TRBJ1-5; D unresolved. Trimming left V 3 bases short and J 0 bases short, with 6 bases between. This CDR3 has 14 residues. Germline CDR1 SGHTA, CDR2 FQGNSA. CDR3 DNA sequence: TGTGCCAGCAGCTTTAAGAATAGCAATCAGCCCCAGCATTTT. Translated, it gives CASSFKNSNQPQHF.

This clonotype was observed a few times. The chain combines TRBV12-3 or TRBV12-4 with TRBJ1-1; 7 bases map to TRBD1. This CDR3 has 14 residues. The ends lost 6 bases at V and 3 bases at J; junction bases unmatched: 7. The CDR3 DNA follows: TGTGCCAGCAGGAGAGGGGGCCCAGACACTGAAGCTTTCTTT. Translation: CASRRGGPDTEAFF.

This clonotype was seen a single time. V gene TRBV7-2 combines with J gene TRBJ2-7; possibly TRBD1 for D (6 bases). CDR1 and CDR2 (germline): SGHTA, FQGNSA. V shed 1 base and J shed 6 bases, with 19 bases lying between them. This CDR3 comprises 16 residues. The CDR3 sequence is CASSLGRRGIGGEQYF. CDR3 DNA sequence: TGTGCCAGCAGCTTAGGTCGCAGGGGAATTGGTGGCGAGCAGTACTTC.

In nucleotides, the CDR3 is TGTGCCAGCTCTCCGACAAGGATCTCCGCAACTAATGAAAAACTGTTTTTT. Translation: CASSPTRISATNEKLFF. The J gene is TRBJ1-4, the V gene TRBV18; the D is unclear. V was trimmed by 6 bases and J by 0 bases, leaving 17 bases between them. From germline, CDR1 is KGHSH and CDR2 LQKENI. The CDR3 runs to 17 residues.

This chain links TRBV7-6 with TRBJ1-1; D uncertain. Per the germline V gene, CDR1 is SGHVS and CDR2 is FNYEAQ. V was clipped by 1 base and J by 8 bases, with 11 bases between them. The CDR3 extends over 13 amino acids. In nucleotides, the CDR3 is TGTGCCAGCAGCTTAGTTGTTAGGGCCGAAGCTTTCTTT. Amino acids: CASSLVVRAEAFF.

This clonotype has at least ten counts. The CDR3 bases are TGTGCCAGCAGCTTAGTGAGGGCCCGGGGCAATGAGCAGTTCTTC. Encoded protein: CASSLVRARGNEQFF. The V gene is TRBV7-9, the J gene TRBJ2-1, with D tentatively TRBD2 (5 bases). Germline CDR1 reads SEHNR; CDR2 reads FQNEAQ (reference sequence). This CDR3 comprises 15 residues. V was trimmed by 1 base and J by 6 bases, leaving 13 bases between them.

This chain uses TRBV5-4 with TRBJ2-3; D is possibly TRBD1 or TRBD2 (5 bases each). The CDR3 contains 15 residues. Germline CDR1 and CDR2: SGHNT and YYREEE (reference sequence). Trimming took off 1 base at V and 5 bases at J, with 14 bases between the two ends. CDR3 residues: CASSLFRTRGDTQYF. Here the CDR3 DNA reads TGTGCCAGCAGCTTGTTCCGGACGAGGGGAGATACGCAGTATTTT.

CDR3 in DNA: TGTGCCAGCAGGGACAGGCCGGATAATGAAAAACTGTTTTTT. Translated: CASRDRPDNEKLFF. The rearrangement links TRBV6-1 to TRBJ1-4; 7 bases align to TRBD1. Germline CDR1 and CDR2: MNHNS and SASEGT. With 6 bases clipped from V and 4 bases from J, the junction kept 5 bases outside the gene matches. The CDR3 loop spans 14 amino acids.

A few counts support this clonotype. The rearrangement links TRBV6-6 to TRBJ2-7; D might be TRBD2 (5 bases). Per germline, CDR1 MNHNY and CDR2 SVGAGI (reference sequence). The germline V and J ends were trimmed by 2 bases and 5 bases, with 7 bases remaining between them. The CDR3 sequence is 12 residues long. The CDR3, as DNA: TGTGCCAGCAGTTACGACGGGAACGAGCAGTACTTC. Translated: CASSYDGNEQYF.

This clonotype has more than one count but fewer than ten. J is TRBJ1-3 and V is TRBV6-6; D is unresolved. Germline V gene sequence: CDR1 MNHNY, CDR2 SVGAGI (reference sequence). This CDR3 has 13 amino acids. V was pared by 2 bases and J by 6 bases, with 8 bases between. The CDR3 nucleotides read TGTGCCAGCAGTTACACAGAGATAAACACCATATATTTT. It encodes CASSYTEINTIYF.

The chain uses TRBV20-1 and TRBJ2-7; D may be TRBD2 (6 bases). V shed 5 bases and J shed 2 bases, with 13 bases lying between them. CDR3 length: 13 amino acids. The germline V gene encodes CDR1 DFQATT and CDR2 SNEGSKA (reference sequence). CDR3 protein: CSAEMAGTYEQYF. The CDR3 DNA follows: TGCAGTGCTGAAATGGCGGGGACCTACGAGCAGTACTTC.

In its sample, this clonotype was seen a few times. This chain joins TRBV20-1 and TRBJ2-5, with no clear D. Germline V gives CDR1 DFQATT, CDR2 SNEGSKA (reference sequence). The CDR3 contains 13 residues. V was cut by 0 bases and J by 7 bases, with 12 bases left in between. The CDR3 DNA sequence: TGCAGTGCTAGAGATCGGCCGTCGGGGACCCAGTACTTC. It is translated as CSARDRPSGTQYF.

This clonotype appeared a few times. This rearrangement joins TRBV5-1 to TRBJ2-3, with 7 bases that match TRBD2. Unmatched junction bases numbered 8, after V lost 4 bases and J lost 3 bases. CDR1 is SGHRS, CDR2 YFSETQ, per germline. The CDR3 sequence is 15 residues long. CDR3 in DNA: TGCGCCAGCAGCCTCAAGCGGGATTGGACAGATACGCAGTATTTT. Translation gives CASSLKRDWTDTQYF.

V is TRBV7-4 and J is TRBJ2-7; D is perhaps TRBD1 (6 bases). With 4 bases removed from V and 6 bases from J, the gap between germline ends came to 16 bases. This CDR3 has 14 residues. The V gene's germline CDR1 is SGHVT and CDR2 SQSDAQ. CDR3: CASSSLQGQGEQYF. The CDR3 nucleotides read TGTGCCAGCAGCTCGTTACAGGGCCAAGGCGAGCAGTACTTC.

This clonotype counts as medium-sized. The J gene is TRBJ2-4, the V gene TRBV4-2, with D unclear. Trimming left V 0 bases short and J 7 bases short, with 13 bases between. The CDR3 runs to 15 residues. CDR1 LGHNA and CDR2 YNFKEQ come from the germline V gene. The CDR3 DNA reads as TGTGCCAGCAGCCAAGAACCGGTCCCCACCAACATTCAGTACTTC. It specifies CASSQEPVPTNIQYF.

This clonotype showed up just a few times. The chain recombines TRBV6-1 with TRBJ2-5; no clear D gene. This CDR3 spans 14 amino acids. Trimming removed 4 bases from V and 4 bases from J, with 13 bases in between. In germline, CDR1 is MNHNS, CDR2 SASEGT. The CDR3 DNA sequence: TGTGCCAGCAGTGGGAATCTCTACTTAGAGACCCAGTACTTC. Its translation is CASSGNLYLETQYF.

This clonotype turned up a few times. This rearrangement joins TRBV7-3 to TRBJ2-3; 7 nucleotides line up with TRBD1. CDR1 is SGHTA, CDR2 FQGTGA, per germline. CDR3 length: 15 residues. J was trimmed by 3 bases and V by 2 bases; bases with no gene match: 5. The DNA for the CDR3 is TGTGCCAGCAGCTTAGTAGGGGGCGTTACAGATACGCAGTATTTT. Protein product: CASSLVGGVTDTQYF.

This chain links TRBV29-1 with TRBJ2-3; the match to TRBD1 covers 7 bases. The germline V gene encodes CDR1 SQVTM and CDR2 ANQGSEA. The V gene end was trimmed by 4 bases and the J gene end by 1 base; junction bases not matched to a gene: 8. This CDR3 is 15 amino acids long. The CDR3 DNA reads TGCAGCGTTGGGGGGACAGACAAAGGCACAGATACGCAGTATTTT. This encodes CSVGGTDKGTDTQYF.

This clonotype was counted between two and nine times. The CDR3 is CASSPPARGTRGSNQPQHF. The CDR3 DNA reads TGTGCCAGCAGTCCCCCGGCCAGGGGAACAAGAGGTAGCAATCAGCCCCAGCATTTT. J is TRBJ1-5 and V is TRBV6-2 or TRBV6-3; weak D call: TRBD1 (6 bases). The length of the CDR3 is 19 residues. Per germline, CDR1 MNHEY and CDR2 SVGEGT. Trimming cost V 5 bases and J 0 bases, with 23 bases left between them.

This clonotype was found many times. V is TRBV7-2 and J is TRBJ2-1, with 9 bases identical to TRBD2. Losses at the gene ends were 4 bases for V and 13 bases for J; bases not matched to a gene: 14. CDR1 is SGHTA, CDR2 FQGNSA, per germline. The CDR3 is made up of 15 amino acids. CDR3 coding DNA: TGTGCCAGCAGCTCGACTAGCGGAGCTTTGGCACCCCAGTTCTTC. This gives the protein CASSSTSGALAPQFF.

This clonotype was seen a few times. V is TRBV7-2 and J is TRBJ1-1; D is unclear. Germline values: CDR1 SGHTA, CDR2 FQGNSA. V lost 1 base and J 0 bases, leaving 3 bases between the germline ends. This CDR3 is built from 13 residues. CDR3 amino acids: CASSLEMNTEAFF. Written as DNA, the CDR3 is TGTGCCAGCAGCTTAGAGATGAACACTGAAGCTTTCTTT. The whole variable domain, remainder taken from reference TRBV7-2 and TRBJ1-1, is GAGVSQSPSNKVTEKGKDVELRCDPISGHTALYWYRQSLGQGLEFLIYFQGNSAPDKSGLPSDRFSAERTGGSVSTLTIQRTQQEDSAVYLCASSLEMNTEAFFGQGTRLTVV.

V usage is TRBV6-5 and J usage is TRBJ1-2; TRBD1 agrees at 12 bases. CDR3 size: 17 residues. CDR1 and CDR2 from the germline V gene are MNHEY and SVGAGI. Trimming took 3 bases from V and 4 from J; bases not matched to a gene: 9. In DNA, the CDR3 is TGTGCCAGCAGTTATTGGGACAGGGGGCCTAGGAGCTATGGCTACACCTTC. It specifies CASSYWDRGPRSYGYTF.

The CDR3 sequence is CASSLGDSDSPLHF. CDR3 nucleotide sequence: TGTGCCAGCAGCTTAGGGGACAGTGATTCACCCCTCCACTTT. The chain has TRBV7-2 and TRBJ1-6; 7 bases map to TRBD1. This CDR3 is built from 14 residues. Germline V gene sequence: CDR1 SGHTA, CDR2 FQGNSA. J gave up 8 bases and V 1 base, and 2 bases lay outside the gene matches.

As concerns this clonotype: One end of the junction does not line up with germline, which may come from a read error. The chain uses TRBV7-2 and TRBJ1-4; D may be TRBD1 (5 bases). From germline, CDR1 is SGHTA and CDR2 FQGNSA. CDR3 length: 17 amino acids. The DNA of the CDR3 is TGTGCCAGCAGCTTAAATAGGGGACGGTCAACTAATGGAAAACTGTTTTTT. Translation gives CASSLNRGRSTNGKLFF. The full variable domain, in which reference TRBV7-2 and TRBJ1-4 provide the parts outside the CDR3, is GAGVSQSPSNKVTEKGKDVELRCDPISGHTALYWYRQSLGQGLEFLIYFQGNSAPDKSGLPSDRFSAERTGGSVSTLTIQRTQQEDSAVYLCASSLNRGRSTNGKLFFGSGTQLSVL.

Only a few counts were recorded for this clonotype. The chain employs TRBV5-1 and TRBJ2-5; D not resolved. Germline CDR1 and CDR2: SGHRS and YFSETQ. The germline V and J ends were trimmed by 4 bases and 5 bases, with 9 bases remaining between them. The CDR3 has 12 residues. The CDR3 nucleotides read TGCGCCAGCAGCGAGGTCATCGAGACCCAGTACTTC. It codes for CASSEVIETQYF.